The rows below give T cell receptor beta chains drawn from one sample of a study of beta chain features in type 1 diabetes. Generated by immunoSEQ multiplex PCR, the TCRdb table keeps only in-frame clones and is missing some. Here the sample spans about 250,000 clones, 14% being singletons. Sequencing was done on a sample of naive CD4+ T cells from blood. These TCRs come from a woman aged 40-49 years in good health. The CDR3 runs from the conserved cysteine through the conserved F or W. D genes are given only for firm matches. Where a row states a size, it is once, few, many or the class of an expanded clone; other rows omit it.

J	size	D	V	CDR3	DNA
TRBJ2-5	few	.	TRBV9	CASSVVGGQTQYF	TGTGCCAGCAGCGTAGTCGGGGGTCAGACCCAGTACTTC
TRBJ1-1	few	TRBD1	TRBV9	CASSYRQGNTEAFF	TGTGCCAGCAGCTACCGACAGGGGAACACTGAAGCTTTCTTT
TRBJ1-2	few	TRBD1	TRBV5-8	CASSEPGTGHNYGYTF	TGTGCCAGCAGCGAACCCGGGACAGGGCATAACTATGGCTACACCTTC
TRBJ1-5	.	.	TRBV7-9	CASSLQGGSTQPQHF	TGTGCCAGCAGCTTACAAGGGGGTTCTACTCAGCCCCAGCATTTT
TRBJ2-5	few	TRBD2	TRBV5-4	CASSSGGLAGTETQYF	TGTGCCAGCAGCTCAGGGGGACTAGCGGGTACGGAGACCCAGTACTTC
TRBJ2-5	.	.	TRBV5-1	CASSLGWGDYQETQYF	TGCGCCAGCAGCTTGGGATGGGGCGATTATCAAGAGACCCAGTACTTC
TRBJ1-1	few	TRBD1	TRBV19	CASSKDRAVRAEAFF	TGTGCCAGTAGTAAGGACAGGGCCGTTCGGGCTGAAGCTTTCTTT
TRBJ2-2	few	TRBD2	TRBV11-2	CASRDLAGGPLLFF	TGTGCCAGCAGAGATCTAGCGGGGGGGCCCCTGCTGTTTTTT
TRBJ2-1	few	TRBD1	TRBV27	CASSRDRRFYNEQFF	TGTGCCAGCAGCCGGGACAGGAGGTTCTACAATGAGCAGTTCTTC
TRBJ1-2	.	.	TRBV6-1	CASSEAPQSGEGYTF	TGTGCCAGCAGTGAAGCGCCCCAATCCGGGGAAGGCTACACCTTC
TRBJ2-5	few	TRBD2	TRBV2	CATKPTSGGPQYF	TGTGCCACCAAGCCGACTAGCGGGGGACCACAGTACTTC
TRBJ1-6	.	.	TRBV5-1	CASSLATGKTNSPLHF	TGCGCCAGCAGCTTGGCCACCGGGAAAACGAATTCACCCCTCCACTTT